One and the same sample provided the 17 T cell receptor beta chains below, sequenced in a study of OX40 agonist ivuxolimab in advanced cancers. Some clones are missing from TCRdb's copy, which holds only in-frame ones; the method was immunoSEQ multiplex PCR. The sample consists of approximately 87,000 clones, approximately 89% of them appearing once. Here the sequenced sample was CD4+ or CD8+ T cells sorted from blood, taken in a trial of the OX40 agonist ivuxolimab. The receptors stem from an adult with an advanced solid tumor such as melanoma, head and neck, liver or kidney cancer.

The chain carries TRBV4-3 and TRBJ1-2; 8 positions match TRBD1. V was clipped by 1 base and J by 5 bases; unmatched bases: 6. Germline CDR1 reads LGHNA; CDR2 reads YSLEER. The CDR3 length is 15 residues. CDR3 sequence: CASSQALQGEYGYTF. The CDR3 DNA follows: TGCGCCAGCAGCCAAGCACTACAGGGGGAGTATGGCTACACCTTC.

V and J are TRBV30 and TRBJ2-7; D is possibly TRBD1 (6 bases). V lost 3 bases to trimming and J lost 3 bases, with 30 bases between them. CDR1 and CDR2 from the germline V gene are GTSNPN and SVGIG (reference sequence). The CDR3 is made up of 19 amino acids. The CDR3 nucleotides are TGTGCCTGGAGCCGGTTTGCGACAGGACTTTCATTTCACCACTACGAGCAGTACTTC. It encodes CAWSRFATGLSFHHYEQYF.

In this sample, this clone turned up a few times. The chain combines TRBV9 with TRBJ2-7; 7 bases agree with TRBD2. J was trimmed by 4 bases and V by 2 bases; bases with no gene match: 9. CDR1 and CDR2 (germline): SGDLS, YYNGEE. This CDR3 has 15 residues. The CDR3 loop is CASSVGGRGGYEQYF. The CDR3 DNA is TGTGCCAGCAGCGTGGGCGGGAGAGGAGGGTACGAGCAGTACTTC. The full variable domain, in which reference TRBV9 and TRBJ2-7 provide the parts outside the CDR3, is DSGVTQTPKHLITATGQRVTLRCSPRSGDLSVYWYQQSLDQGLQFLIQYYNGEERAKGNILERFSAQQFPDLHSELNLSSLELGDSALYFCASSVGGRGGYEQYFGPGTRLTVT.

This chain joins TRBV28 and TRBJ2-7; D possibly uses TRBD1 or TRBD2 (5 bases each). Between the trimmed V and J ends, which lost 2 bases and 0 bases, there was a span of 11 bases. In germline, CDR1 is MDHEN, CDR2 SYDVKM. This CDR3 spans 15 amino acids. The CDR3: CASSLGGSRSYEQYF. The DNA for the CDR3 is TGTGCCAGCAGTTTAGGGGGTTCGCGCTCCTACGAGCAGTACTTC.

The chain employs TRBV29-1 and TRBJ1-1; TRBD1 is a possible D gene (6 bases). The germline CDR1 and CDR2 sequences are SQVTM and ANQGSEA. Trimming cost V 4 bases and J 8 bases, with 11 bases left between them. The CDR3 contains 11 residues. CDR3 sequence (DNA): TGCAGCGTTGTGGGACAATTGGAAGCTTTCTTT. Protein sequence: CSVVGQLEAFF.

The rearrangement joins TRBV2 to TRBJ2-2; 8 bases align to TRBD1. This CDR3 comprises 15 residues. Germline-derived CDR1 and CDR2 are SNHLY and FYNNEI. The V and J ends lost 8 bases and 4 bases, in that order; junction bases with no gene match: 9. The CDR3 DNA follows: TGTGCCAGCGGCTTTACAGGGGGGACCACCGGGGAGCTGTTTTTT. Translation: CASGFTGGTTGELFF. Full variable domain (remainder filled in from reference TRBV2 and TRBJ2-2): EPEVTQTPSHQVTQMGQEVILRCVPISNHLYFYWYRQILGQKVEFLVSFYNNEISEKSEIFDDQFSVERPDGSNFTLKIRSTKLEDSAMYFCASGFTGGTTGELFFGEGSRLTVL.

The chain uses TRBV5-1 and TRBJ2-7; possibly TRBD1 or TRBD2 for D (5 bases each). The CDR3 runs 13 residues. The V end lost 3 bases, the J end lost 4 bases, and 11 bases lay between the germline ends. Looked up from germline, CDR1 is SGHRS and CDR2 is YFSETQ. Written as DNA, the CDR3 is TGCGCCAGCAGCTCGGACACGGGATACGAGCAGTACTTC. This translates into CASSSDTGYEQYF.

The CDR3 DNA is TGTGCCAGCAGCTTAACAGGGGGGGCCACTGAAGCTTTCTTT. It encodes CASSLTGGATEAFF. The rearrangement uses TRBV7-3 and TRBJ1-1, with a weak D call TRBD1 (6 bases). The CDR3 runs to 14 residues. V was pared by 0 bases and J by 4 bases, with 9 bases between. Germline V gene sequence: CDR1 SGHTA, CDR2 FQGTGA.

The V call is TRBV11-3, the J call TRBJ1-2; 9 positions agree with TRBD1. CDR3 length: 15 residues. Trimming took 0 bases from V and 6 from J; bases not matched to a gene: 5. Germline values: CDR1 SGHNT, CDR2 YENEEA. CDR3 coding DNA: TGTGCCAGCAGCTTAGAGACAGGGGGTGTCGATGGCTACACCTTC. Amino acids: CASSLETGGVDGYTF.

The chain combines TRBV10-3 with TRBJ2-7; TRBD2 aligns across 7 bases. The junction had 4 bases not matched to a gene; V was cut back by 6 bases and J by 2 bases. The CDR3 has 13 residues. Germline V CDR1 and CDR2: ENHRY, SYGVKD. This chain's CDR3 is CAISPLAPYEQYF. CDR3 sequence (DNA): TGTGCCATCAGCCCACTAGCGCCCTACGAGCAGTACTTC.

V gene TRBV5-5 combines with J gene TRBJ2-1; 10 bases agree with TRBD1. Germline V gives CDR1 SGHKS, CDR2 YYEKEE (reference sequence). The V segment lost 4 bases and the J segment 2 bases; nucleotides outside the gene matches: 3. The CDR3 runs to 15 residues. CDR3 nucleotide sequence: TGTGCCAGCAGCCCCGGGACAGGGGCCTACAATGAGCAGTTCTTC. Protein product: CASSPGTGAYNEQFF.

The V call is TRBV29-1, the J call TRBJ2-3, with 7 bases that match TRBD1. CDR1 and CDR2 from the germline V gene are SQVTM and ANQGSEA. This CDR3 region has 19 residues. V was pared by 7 bases and J by 0 bases, with 22 bases of the junction left unmatched. CDR3 region: CSALGWTGRTATSTDTQYF. CDR3 sequence (DNA): TGCAGCGCCCTAGGTTGGACAGGTAGGACAGCAACTAGCACAGATACGCAGTATTTT.

CDR3 amino acids: CASSQGLASGATYEQYF. CDR3 coding DNA: TGCGCCAGCAGCCAAGGATTGGCTAGCGGGGCTACCTACGAGCAGTACTTC. The chain is built from TRBV4-3 and TRBJ2-7; TRBD2 aligns across 9 bases. Germline CDR1 LGHNA, CDR2 YSLEER. The trim removed 1 base at V and 2 bases at J, leaving 9 bases unmatched. The CDR3 consists of 17 residues.

This chain joins TRBV28 and TRBJ1-2; 7 bases map to TRBD1. The CDR3 has 14 residues. Germline CDR1 and CDR2: MDHEN and SYDVKM. Trimming cost V 2 bases and J 4 bases; bases outside gene matches: 4. CDR3: CASSLQGVIYGYTF. The DNA for the CDR3 is TGTGCCAGCAGTTTACAGGGGGTTATCTATGGCTACACCTTC.

V gene TRBV2 combines with J gene TRBJ1-2; D might be TRBD1 (6 bases). CDR1 is SNHLY, CDR2 FYNNEI, per germline. Trimming pared 7 bases from V and 8 bases from J, leaving 20 bases between. This CDR3 has 14 amino acids. In nucleotides, the CDR3 is TGTGCCAGCACCTCTGGACAGCCCACGACAGGCTACACCTTC. Its protein is CASTSGQPTTGYTF.

This chain uses TRBV14 with TRBJ2-1; 11 bases map to TRBD2. The CDR3 extends over 18 amino acids. Germline assignment: CDR1 SGHDN and CDR2 FVKESK. V lost 0 bases, J lost 5 bases, and 9 bases stayed unmatched. CDR3: CASSQEGGVAGGNNEQFF. DNA of the CDR3: TGTGCCAGCAGCCAAGAAGGAGGGGTAGCGGGAGGGAACAATGAGCAGTTCTTC.

The chain couples TRBV19 to TRBJ1-4; D is ambiguous. V dropped 6 bases and J dropped 0 bases, with 8 bases sitting between them. Per germline, CDR1 LNHDA and CDR2 SQIVND (reference sequence). The CDR3 is made up of 14 amino acids. The CDR3 spells CASSNGATNEKLFF. As DNA, the CDR3 is TGTGCCAGTAGCAACGGAGCAACTAATGAAAAACTGTTTTTT.